The 26 T cell receptor beta chains presented below share a single source sample, sequenced in a study of blood T cell repertoires in COVID-19. Libraries were prepared by immunoSEQ multiplex PCR; TCRdb keeps only in-frame clonotypes and omits some of them. Of 210,000 or so clones in the sample, about 82% were seen once. Sequencing was done on a sample of peripheral blood. The receptors stem from an elderly woman with acute or convalescent COVID-19.

The chain employs TRBV19 and TRBJ1-5; the D gene is possibly TRBD1 (5 bases). CDR3 size: 17 residues. The V gene's germline CDR1 is LNHDA and CDR2 SQIVND (reference sequence). The germline V and J ends were trimmed by 5 bases and 1 base, with 18 bases remaining between them. CDR3 residues: CASSSSGGAWSNQPQHF. The CDR3 nucleotides read TGTGCCAGTAGTTCTTCGGGAGGGGCGTGGAGCAATCAGCCCCAGCATTTT.

CDR3 in DNA: TGCGCCAGCAGCAATTACATAATAGCGACAGATACGCAGTATTTT. Translated: CASSNYIIATDTQYF. The rearrangement joins TRBV4-1 to TRBJ2-3, with TRBD2 as a possible D gene (5 bases). CDR3 size: 15 residues. Deletions cut 5 bases from V and 3 bases from J, with 15 bases between. Germline loops: CDR1 MGHRA, CDR2 YSYEKL.

The chain has TRBV7-6 and TRBJ2-2; 8 nucleotides align to TRBD1. CDR3 length: 16 residues. Germline loops: CDR1 SGHVS, CDR2 FNYEAQ. V lost 2 bases to trimming and J lost 4 bases; unmatched junction nucleotides: 6. The CDR3 sequence is CASSLRPGQGTGELFF. The CDR3 DNA is TGTGCCAGCAGCTTACGCCCCGGACAGGGCACCGGGGAGCTGTTTTTT.

The chain employs TRBV6-1 and TRBJ2-3; 7 nucleotides agree with TRBD2. CDR3 length: 15 amino acids. Per the germline V gene, CDR1 is MNHNS and CDR2 is SASEGT. V dropped 2 bases and J dropped 3; count of bases not matched to a gene: 5. DNA of the CDR3: TGTGCCAGCAGTGAATTGTCGGGAGGTACAGATACGCAGTATTTT. This encodes CASSELSGGTDTQYF.

The chain has TRBV11-3 and TRBJ2-5; D is possibly TRBD1 (6 bases). The germline gives CDR1 SGHNT, CDR2 YENEEA. This CDR3 region has 15 residues. The V end was cut by 3 bases, the J end by 1 base, with 12 bases between. CDR3 bases: TGTGCCAGCAGCTTGACCCCAGGGGCCCAAGAGACCCAGTACTTC. Its protein is CASSLTPGAQETQYF.

The J gene is TRBJ1-2, the V gene TRBV15, with 9 bases identical to TRBD1. V lost 1 base, J lost 8 bases, and 2 bases stayed unmatched. The CDR3 runs 13 residues. Germline assignment: CDR1 LNHNV and CDR2 YYDKDF (reference sequence). The CDR3 region is CATSRGQGEGYTF. The CDR3, as DNA: TGTGCCACCAGCAGAGGACAGGGGGAAGGCTACACCTTC.

The chain employs TRBV7-3 and TRBJ2-3; tentative D call: TRBD2 (7 bases). The V gene lost 5 bases and the J gene lost 0 bases, with 15 bases spanning the gap. The germline gives CDR1 SGHTA, CDR2 FQGTGA. This CDR3 region has 16 residues. In DNA form, the CDR3 reads TGTGCCAGCAGCCCCGGCGGGGGCCCTAGCACAGATACGCAGTATTTT. It encodes CASSPGGGPSTDTQYF.

This chain joins TRBV5-4 and TRBJ1-2; a possible D gene is TRBD1 (6 bases). The CDR3 totals 15 residues. Germline V gene sequence: CDR1 SGHNT, CDR2 YYREEE (reference sequence). V lost 0 bases and J lost 5, with 14 bases in between. As DNA, the CDR3 is TGTGCCAGCAGCTTGGTGTGGGGGCTGGGATATGGCTACACCTTC. This translates into CASSLVWGLGYGYTF.

This clone was observed a handful of times. The V gene is TRBV4-1, the J gene TRBJ1-2; D gene ambiguous. This CDR3 spans 16 amino acids. Germline V lookup: CDR1 MGHRA, CDR2 YSYEKL. The V end was cut by 0 bases, the J end by 1 base, with 12 bases between. CDR3 in amino acids: CASSQDVGDINYGYTF. DNA for the CDR3: TGCGCCAGCAGCCAAGATGTCGGGGATATTAACTATGGCTACACCTTC.

The genes are TRBV6-5 and TRBJ1-2, with unresolved D. V was trimmed by 2 bases and J by 2 bases, leaving 12 bases between them. Germline loops: CDR1 MNHEY, CDR2 SVGAGI. The CDR3 spans 15 residues. In nucleotides, the CDR3 is TGTGCCAGCAGTTACGCCGGGAACGGCAACTATGGCTACACCTTC. Its translation: CASSYAGNGNYGYTF.

V and J are TRBV28 and TRBJ1-2, with D uncertain. The V and J ends lost 2 bases and 8 bases respectively, with 12 bases between them. From germline, CDR1 is MDHEN and CDR2 SYDVKM. The CDR3 sequence is 13 residues long. CDR3 sequence reads: CASSLTYAGGYTF. CDR3 sequence (DNA): TGTGCCAGCAGTTTAACTTACGCGGGGGGCTACACCTTC.

On this clone itself: Other nucleotide sequences from this sample produce the same CDR3. This chain connects TRBV5-1 to TRBJ1-1; 7 bases agree with TRBD1. The CDR3 runs 14 residues. The germline V gene encodes CDR1 SGHRS and CDR2 YFSETQ. Losses at the gene ends were 4 bases for V and 0 bases for J; bases not matched to a gene: 3. CDR3 residues: CASSPTGVNTEAFF. The CDR3, as DNA: TGCGCCAGCAGCCCTACAGGGGTGAACACTGAAGCTTTCTTT.

The chain has TRBV30 and TRBJ2-1, with 11 bases identical to TRBD2. Germline V gives CDR1 GTSNPN, CDR2 SVGIG (reference sequence). V dropped 3 bases and J dropped 8; count of bases not matched to a gene: 9. The CDR3 loop spans 15 amino acids. This CDR3 is CAWRKGLAVIDEQFF. The CDR3 nucleotides are TGTGCCTGGAGGAAGGGACTAGCGGTAATCGATGAGCAGTTCTTC.

CDR3 nucleotides: TGCGCCAGCAGCTCCCTCGTGGGGGGGCGGGACACTGAAGCTTTCTTT. Translation: CASSSLVGGRDTEAFF. This chain connects TRBV5-1 to TRBJ1-1; possible D gene TRBD1, 6 bases. Trimming removed 3 bases at V and 3 bases at J, with 18 bases between. The CDR3 extends over 16 amino acids. Germline lookup yields CDR1 SGHRS and CDR2 YFSETQ.

This chain joins TRBV6-5 and TRBJ2-1; D might be TRBD2 (5 bases). V was pared by 4 bases and J by 0 bases, with 10 bases between. The CDR3 length is 15 residues. Per germline, CDR1 MNHEY and CDR2 SVGAGI. CDR3 nucleotides: TGTGCCAGCAGTTGGAGGAGGAGCTCCTACAATGAGCAGTTCTTC. Translated, it gives CASSWRRSSYNEQFF.

The chain combines TRBV4-3 with TRBJ2-2; D perhaps matches TRBD1 (6 bases). CDR1 and CDR2 (germline): LGHNA, YSLEER. The V end lost 4 bases, the J end lost 5 bases, and 11 bases lay between the germline ends. This CDR3 has 14 residues. The CDR3 DNA follows: TGCGCCAGCAGCCCGAACAGGGCTACCGGGGAGCTGTTTTTT. Protein sequence: CASSPNRATGELFF.

This chain uses TRBV27 with TRBJ2-7; 7 nucleotides line up with TRBD1. The junction had 13 bases not matched to a gene; V was cut back by 5 bases and J by 6 bases. The CDR3 runs to 15 residues. Germline V CDR1 and CDR2: MNHEY, SMNVEV (reference sequence). The CDR3 loop is CASSTTPTGSVEQYF. Written as DNA, the CDR3 is TGTGCCAGCAGTACTACGCCGACAGGGTCGGTCGAGCAGTACTTC.

This clone was counted between two and nine times. This chain links TRBV29-1 with TRBJ2-1; D is unresolved. This CDR3 is 16 amino acids long. V was pared by 2 bases and J by 0 bases, with 14 bases between. The germline V gene has CDR1 SQVTM and CDR2 ANQGSEA. The CDR3 protein is CSVESQALYSYNEQFF. CDR3 nucleotides: TGCAGCGTTGAATCGCAGGCACTTTACTCCTACAATGAGCAGTTCTTC.

This chain uses TRBV6-5 with TRBJ1-6, with D tentatively TRBD1 (5 bases). The CDR3 is 15 amino acids. With 6 bases removed from V and 2 bases from J, the gap between germline ends came to 11 bases. Germline-derived CDR1 and CDR2 are MNHEY and SVGAGI. CDR3 coding DNA: TGTGCCAGCAGAAAAGACAGCGCCTATAATTCACCCCTCCACTTT. Its protein product is CASRKDSAYNSPLHF.

Points on this clone: The junction and the germline gene differ at one end; a read error may be behind it. The chain links TRBV7-2 to TRBJ2-3; 7 nucleotides line up with TRBD1. The length of the CDR3 is 15 residues. Germline V CDR1 and CDR2: SGHTA, FQGNSA. The CDR3: CASTLQTGSTDTQYF. The CDR3, as DNA: TGTGCCAGCACCTTACAGACAGGGAGCACAGATACGCAGTATTTT.

A note on this clone: This CDR3 is also generated by other DNA sequences in the sample. This chain joins TRBV19 and TRBJ2-7; 7 bases are shared with TRBD1. Losses at the gene ends were 3 bases for V and 0 bases for J; bases not matched to a gene: 2. The germline V gene has CDR1 LNHDA and CDR2 SQIVND (reference sequence). The CDR3 sequence is 14 residues long. CDR3 sequence (DNA): TGTGCCAGTAGTATGGGGGACAGCTCCTACGAGCAGTACTTC. Amino acids: CASSMGDSSYEQYF.

V and J are TRBV7-3 and TRBJ2-3; 7 bases match TRBD1. V lost 5 bases to trimming and J lost 3 bases; unmatched junction nucleotides: 8. The CDR3 sequence is 15 residues long. Germline values: CDR1 SGHTA, CDR2 FQGTGA. CDR3 nucleotides: TGTGCCAGCAGCCCGGGACAGAGGAGAACAGATACGCAGTATTTT. It codes for CASSPGQRRTDTQYF.

This clone was detected a few times. V and J are TRBV2 and TRBJ2-3; 15 bases align to TRBD2. The CDR3 sequence is 17 residues long. In germline, CDR1 is SNHLY, CDR2 FYNNEI. Losses at the gene ends were 6 bases for V and 1 base for J; bases not matched to a gene: 5. The CDR3 sequence is CASSQGLAGGGTDTQYF. CDR3 nucleotides: TGTGCCAGCAGCCAAGGACTAGCGGGAGGGGGCACAGATACGCAGTATTTT.

As regards this clone: A read error may account for a junction end that differs from germline. The chain carries TRBV19 and TRBJ2-1; a possible D gene is TRBD2 (5 bases). Germline V lookup: CDR1 LNHDA, CDR2 SQIVND (reference sequence). The CDR3 loop spans 13 amino acids. The CDR3 loop reads CASSRREYTEQFF. CDR3 DNA sequence: TGTGCCAGTAGTCGAAGGGAGTACACTGAGCAGTTCTTC.

The chain has TRBV7-8 and TRBJ2-1, with a weak D call TRBD2 (5 bases). Between the trimmed V and J ends, which lost 5 bases and 5 bases, there was a span of 16 bases. The CDR3 is 15 amino acids. Per germline, CDR1 SGHVS and CDR2 FQNEAQ. The CDR3 reads CASSRRGFGNNEQFF. The CDR3 coding sequence is TGTGCCAGCAGCCGTCGCGGCTTCGGGAACAATGAGCAGTTCTTC.

This clone was seen a single time. The chain carries TRBV28 and TRBJ1-6, with unresolved D. CDR1 is MDHEN, CDR2 SYDVKM, per germline. This CDR3 is 15 amino acids long. Trimming removed 6 bases at V and 10 bases at J, with 19 bases between. The CDR3, as DNA: TGTGCCAGCAGGAGGGCCGATACCGGCCGATCACCCCTCCACTTT. Its protein is CASRRADTGRSPLHF. Looking up the rest from reference TRBV28 and TRBJ1-6 gives the full variable domain: DVKVTQSSRYLVKRTGEKVFLECVQDMDHENMFWYRQDPGLGLRLIYFSYDVKMKEKGDIPEGYSVSREKKERFSLILESASTNQTSMYLCASRRADTGRSPLHFGNGTRLTVT.